These 23 T cell receptor beta chains originate from one sample sequenced in a study of CD8 T cells in Susac syndrome. When the RNA was reverse transcribed, random hexamers were used with an input of about 0.5 to 1 ug. TCRdb re-analysed the immunoSEQ multiplex PCR reads in MiXCR, keeping a single row per CDR3 protein. The data hold hundreds of thousands of distinct CDR3 sequences, with 85% to 95% observed a single time. Sequencing input: CD4+ T cells from PBMCs. These receptors all come from a human donor with multiple sclerosis.

V is TRBV4-2 and J is TRBJ2-6; D not resolved. The CDR3 contains 12 residues. CDR1 and CDR2 from the germline V gene are LGHNA and YNFKEQ. Trimming took off 4 bases at V and 8 bases at J, with 6 bases between the two ends. The CDR3 spells CASSRRSNVLTF. The CDR3 coding sequence is TGTGCCAGCAGCCGACGTTCCAACGTCCTGACTTTC.

V usage is TRBV29-1 and J usage is TRBJ2-1, with TRBD1 as a possible D gene (7 bases). This CDR3 has 14 amino acids. With 7 bases removed from V and 7 bases from J, the gap between germline ends came to 20 bases. Germline V gene sequence: CDR1 SQVTM, CDR2 ANQGSEA. The CDR3 nucleotides are TGCAGCGACCTGAACAGGGGAGGTAGGAATGAGCAGTTCTTC. Its translation is CSDLNRGGRNEQFF.

The chain carries TRBV24-1 and TRBJ1-6, with D possibly being TRBD1 (6 bases). V was shortened by 2 bases and J by 13 bases, with 23 bases between the two germline ends. Germline CDR1 is KGHDR and CDR2 is SFDVKD. The CDR3 has 17 amino acids. The chain's CDR3 is CATSDSPGHTAMSPLHF. The DNA of the CDR3 is TGTGCCACCAGTGATTCCCCGGGACACACCGCCATGTCCCCCCTCCACTTT.

V is TRBV5-4 and J is TRBJ2-1, with 10 bases fitting TRBD1. CDR1 and CDR2 from the germline V gene are SGHNT and YYREEE (reference sequence). The length of the CDR3 is 16 residues. The ends lost 0 bases at V and 5 bases at J; junction bases unmatched: 5. CDR3 residues: CASSLDRTGGDNEQFF. For the CDR3, the DNA is TGTGCCAGCAGCTTGGATCGGACAGGGGGGGACAATGAGCAGTTCTTC. The whole variable domain, filled in from reference TRBV5-4 and TRBJ2-1, reads ETGVTQSPTHLIKTRGQQVTLRCSSQSGHNTVSWYQQALGQGPQFIFQYYREEENGRGNFPPRFSGLQFPNYSSELNVNALELDDSALYLCASSLDRTGGDNEQFFGPGTRLTVL.

The chain joins TRBV6-2 or TRBV6-3 to TRBJ2-1; D is ambiguous. The germline V gene has CDR1 MNHEY and CDR2 SVGEGT. V was cut by 7 bases and J by 6 bases, with 16 bases left in between. This CDR3 has 14 amino acids. The CDR3: CASTTSQLFNEQFF. The CDR3 DNA reads TGTGCCAGCACCACGTCCCAATTGTTCAATGAGCAGTTCTTC.

This clonotype was counted a few times. The V and J genes are TRBV5-4 and TRBJ2-1; no clear D. Germline V gives CDR1 SGHNT, CDR2 YYREEE (reference sequence). The CDR3 contains 12 residues. Trimming shortened V by 4 bases and J by 9 bases, and 11 bases separated the two germline ends. CDR3 sequence (DNA): TGTGCCAGCAGCCCCCCATACGGTGAGCAGTTCTTC. This sequence encodes CASSPPYGEQFF.

The J gene is TRBJ1-4, the V gene TRBV5-4; D may be TRBD1 (6 bases). Trimming removed 4 bases from V and 8 bases from J, with 15 bases in between. Germline V CDR1 and CDR2: SGHNT, YYREEE (reference sequence). This CDR3 is 14 amino acids long. The CDR3 DNA sequence: TGTGCCAGCAGCCTAGGCGGCAGGGGCGAAAAACTGTTTTTT. Amino acids: CASSLGGRGEKLFF.

The chain uses TRBV18 and TRBJ2-7, with 8 bases identical to TRBD1. The length of the CDR3 is 15 residues. Per the germline V gene, CDR1 is KGHSH and CDR2 is LQKENI. J lost 0 bases, V lost 6 bases, and 7 bases had no gene match. The CDR3 region has the DNA TGTGCCAGCTCCCCTAGGCAGGGGGCCTCCTACGAGCAGTACGTC. Amino acids: CASSPRQGASYEQYV.

The chain uses TRBV24-1 and TRBJ1-2; D remains ambiguous. Germline assignment: CDR1 KGHDR and CDR2 SFDVKD. The V and J ends lost 4 bases and 4 bases respectively, with 21 bases between them. This CDR3 has 17 residues. DNA of the CDR3: TGTGCCACCAGTGACTATAGGACCGGACCCCTAGCCTATGGCTACACCTTC. It encodes CATSDYRTGPLAYGYTF.

The chain couples TRBV6-5 to TRBJ2-2; either TRBD1 or TRBD2 may supply D (5 bases each). CDR1 is MNHEY and CDR2 is SVGAGI in the germline V gene. Trimming took off 7 bases at V and 3 bases at J, with 12 bases between the two ends. CDR3 size: 14 residues. The CDR3 here is CASTGLPDTGELFF. DNA of the CDR3: TGTGCCAGCACGGGGCTACCTGACACCGGGGAGCTGTTTTTT.

The chain links TRBV3-1 to TRBJ2-1, with 10 bases identical to TRBD1. The CDR3 has 15 residues. The V gene's germline CDR1 is LGHDT and CDR2 YNNKEL (reference sequence). The trim removed 4 bases at V and 4 bases at J, leaving 4 bases unmatched. CDR3 sequence: CASSPGTGDYNEQFF. DNA of the CDR3: TGTGCCAGCAGCCCCGGGACAGGGGATTACAATGAGCAGTTCTTC.

The V call is TRBV12-3 or TRBV12-4, the J call TRBJ2-3, with D possibly called TRBD1 or TRBD2 (6 bases each). The CDR3 extends over 15 amino acids. V lost 5 bases to trimming and J lost 2 bases, with 14 bases between them. CDR3 sequence reads: CASSRRGHATDTQYF. The DNA for the CDR3 is TGTGCCAGCAGTCGGAGGGGACACGCCACAGATACGCAGTATTTT.

The chain links TRBV20-1 to TRBJ2-3; tentative D call: TRBD2 (6 bases). V shed 5 bases and J shed 1 base, with 13 bases lying between them. CDR1 is DFQATT and CDR2 is SNEGSKA in the germline V gene (reference sequence). This CDR3 region has 14 residues. The CDR3 DNA reads TGCAGTGCTTCTCACCCGGGGGGCACAGATACGCAGTATTTT. Translated: CSASHPGGTDTQYF.

The V gene is TRBV4-1, the J gene TRBJ1-2, with D possibly matching TRBD1 (6 bases). The CDR3 extends over 13 amino acids. V lost 4 bases and J lost 8, with 14 bases in between. The germline gives CDR1 MGHRA, CDR2 YSYEKL. CDR3 region: CASSLDRSFGYTF. DNA of the CDR3: TGCGCCAGCAGCCTCGACAGGTCTTTCGGCTACACCTTC.

The J gene is TRBJ2-5, the V gene TRBV9, with TRBD2 matching over 13 bases. After removal of 2 bases from V and 5 bases from J, the junction contained 3 bases not matched to a gene. CDR1 is SGDLS and CDR2 is YYNGEE in the germline V gene. This CDR3 spans 15 amino acids. Written as DNA, the CDR3 is TGTGCCAGCAGCGTGGGACTAGCGGGGACGGAGACCCAGTACTTC. This translates into CASSVGLAGTETQYF.

The chain carries TRBV15 and TRBJ1-1; D unclear. The CDR3 loop spans 13 amino acids. In germline, CDR1 is LNHNV, CDR2 YYDKDF (reference sequence). V gave up 0 bases and J gave up 3 bases, with 5 bases separating them. The CDR3 DNA is TGTGCCACCAGCAGAGAACCTTACACTGAAGCTTTCTTT. Its protein product is CATSREPYTEAFF. The entire variable domain, with the rest obtained from reference TRBV15 and TRBJ1-1, is as follows: DAMVIQNPRYQVTQFGKPVTLSCSQTLNHNVMYWYQQKSSQAPKLLFHYYDKDFNNEADTPDNFQSRRPNTSFCFLDIRSPGLGDTAMYLCATSREPYTEAFFGQGTRLTVV.

J is TRBJ2-5 and V is TRBV11-1; TRBD2 matches at 7 bases. CDR3 length equals 15 residues. CDR1 SGHAT and CDR2 FQDESV come from the germline V gene (reference sequence). The trim removed 5 bases at V and 7 bases at J, leaving 13 bases unmatched. The chain's CDR3 is CASSPQGGGEWTQYF. CDR3 sequence (DNA): TGTGCCAGCAGCCCCCAGGGCGGGGGTGAATGGACCCAGTACTTC.

The sample holds one count of this clonotype. CDR3 loop: CSARGTSNPEQFF. The DNA for the CDR3 is TGCAGTGCTAGAGGGACTAGTAATCCCGAGCAGTTCTTC. The chain carries TRBV20-1 and TRBJ2-1, with 7 bases identical to TRBD2. The V gene end was trimmed by 1 base and the J gene end by 10 bases; junction bases not matched to a gene: 7. The CDR3 has 13 amino acids. The V gene's germline CDR1 is DFQATT and CDR2 SNEGSKA (reference sequence).

The rearrangement joins TRBV11-1 to TRBJ2-3, with D possibly being TRBD1 (6 bases). Per germline, CDR1 SGHAT and CDR2 FQDESV (reference sequence). The V end was cut by 2 bases, the J end by 1 base, with 13 bases between. The CDR3 runs 16 residues. Written as DNA, the CDR3 is TGTGCCAGCAGCTTATCGCTGGACAGTCGCACAGATACGCAGTATTTT. The encoded protein is CASSLSLDSRTDTQYF.

This clonotype has just one count. This sequence joins TRBV5-1 and TRBJ1-6; D is perhaps TRBD1 (5 bases). This CDR3 has 16 residues. Germline V gene data show CDR1 as SGHRS and CDR2 as YFSETQ. Deletions cut 0 bases from V and 10 bases from J, with 17 bases between. This chain's CDR3 is CASSLDDSGEGSPLHF. The CDR3, as DNA: TGCGCCAGCAGCTTGGATGACAGTGGGGAAGGATCACCCCTCCACTTT.

The chain is built from TRBV29-1 and TRBJ1-1, with D unclear. The germline V and J ends were trimmed by 1 base and 5 bases, with 14 bases remaining between them. In germline, CDR1 is SQVTM, CDR2 ANQGSEA. This CDR3 has 14 amino acids. The CDR3 DNA reads TGCAGCGTTGAAGTCAGCCTAGCCAAAACTGAAGCTTTCTTT. The encoded protein is CSVEVSLAKTEAFF.

This chain uses TRBV9 with TRBJ2-5; 7 bases agree with TRBD1. The CDR3 is 15 residues long. Germline assignment: CDR1 SGDLS and CDR2 YYNGEE. V trimming: 4 bases; J trimming: 0 bases; junction bases outside the gene matches: 6. This CDR3 is CASSPPGQDQETQYF. The CDR3 nucleotides are TGTGCCAGCAGCCCTCCCGGACAGGACCAAGAGACCCAGTACTTC.

The chain joins TRBV28 to TRBJ2-4, with 7 positions matching TRBD2. The V gene end was trimmed by 4 bases and the J gene end by 6 bases; junction bases not matched to a gene: 3. The CDR3 contains 13 residues. Germline assignment: CDR1 MDHEN and CDR2 SYDVKM. The CDR3 DNA reads TGTGCCAGCAGTTCCGGGGGGACAAACATTCAGTACTTC. Its protein product is CASSSGGTNIQYF. Full variable domain (outside the CDR3, taken from reference TRBV28 and TRBJ2-4): DVKVTQSSRYLVKRTGEKVFLECVQDMDHENMFWYRQDPGLGLRLIYFSYDVKMKEKGDIPEGYSVSREKKERFSLILESASTNQTSMYLCASSSGGTNIQYFGAGTRLSVL.